This T cell receptor (beta chain) was sequenced during a study of blood T cell repertoires in COVID-19. The wider study: The United States, Italy and Spain were the sources of the acute and convalescent COVID-19 samples. PBMCs, B-cell-depleted T cells, or T cells were the source of the cDNA or gDNA that made up the material.

Original handling: The assay estimated nucleated cells by amplifying reference gene primers. Profiled with immunoSEQ multiplex PCR; TCRdb holds only in-frame clones, not every one. Clone size and the V and J calls come from that table; the DNA yielded D and trimming. The table lists tens of thousands of clones, approximately 86% of them singletons. CDR1 and CDR2 from the germline V gene are SGHNT and YYREEE (reference sequence). The V gene lost 0 bases and the J gene lost 1 base, with 10 bases spanning the gap. The CDR3 covers 15 residues. The chain uses TRBV5-4 and TRBJ1-1; D is possibly TRBD1 (6 bases). Sequenced input: peripheral blood. This TCR came from a human donor with acute or convalescent COVID-19. The donor label of this sample is uncertain. The CDR3 nucleotides read TGTGCCAGCAGCTTGGATGGGGGCAGGAACACTGAAGCTTTCTTT. It specifies CASSLDGGRNTEAFF.